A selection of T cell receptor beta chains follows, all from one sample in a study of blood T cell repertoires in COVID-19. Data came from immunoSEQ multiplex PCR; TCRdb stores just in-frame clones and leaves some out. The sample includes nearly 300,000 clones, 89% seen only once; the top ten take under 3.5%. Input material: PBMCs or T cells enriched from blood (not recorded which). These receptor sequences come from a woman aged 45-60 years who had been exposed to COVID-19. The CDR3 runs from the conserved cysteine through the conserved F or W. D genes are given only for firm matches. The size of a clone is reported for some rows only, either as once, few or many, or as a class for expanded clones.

cdr3_aa: CASSSTGGGAGEQFF
cdr3_nt: TGTGCCAGCAGCTCGACTGGCGGGGGGGCCGGTGAGCAGTTCTTC
d_call: TRBD2
clone_size: .
j_call: TRBJ2-1
v_call: TRBV7-2

cdr3_aa: CASSRGVSETQYF
cdr3_nt: TGTGCCAGCAGCCGGGGGGTTTCGGAGACCCAGTACTTC
d_call: .
clone_size: few
j_call: TRBJ2-5
v_call: TRBV3-1/TRBV3-2

cdr3_aa: CAWRRLGVYNEQFF
cdr3_nt: TGTGCCTGGAGGCGACTAGGAGTTTACAATGAGCAGTTCTTC
d_call: .
clone_size: .
j_call: TRBJ2-1
v_call: TRBV30

cdr3_aa: CASSPTGPDNSPLHF
cdr3_nt: TGTGCCAGTAGCCCGACAGGCCCGGATAATTCACCCCTCCACTTT
d_call: .
clone_size: .
j_call: TRBJ1-6
v_call: TRBV19

cdr3_aa: CASSQERWSEQYF
cdr3_nt: TGCGCCAGCAGCCAAGAAAGATGGAGCGAGCAGTACTTC
d_call: .
clone_size: .
j_call: TRBJ2-7
v_call: TRBV4-1

cdr3_aa: CATSRGGDGNTEAFF
cdr3_nt: TGTGCCACCAGCAGAGGCGGGGATGGGAACACTGAAGCTTTCTTT
d_call: .
clone_size: .
j_call: TRBJ1-1
v_call: TRBV15

cdr3_aa: CASSFLSGGAYNEQFF
cdr3_nt: TGTGCCAGCAGCTTCCTCAGCGGGGGGGCCTACAATGAGCAGTTCTTC
d_call: TRBD2
clone_size: .
j_call: TRBJ2-1
v_call: TRBV7-8

cdr3_aa: CAWSAGGGNQPQHF
cdr3_nt: TGTGCCTGGAGCGCTGGGGGGGGCAATCAGCCCCAGCATTTT
d_call: .
clone_size: many
j_call: TRBJ1-5
v_call: TRBV30

cdr3_aa: CASSPSGEYEQYF
cdr3_nt: TGTGCCAGCTCACCATCAGGGGAATACGAGCAGTACTTC
d_call: .
clone_size: .
j_call: TRBJ2-7
v_call: TRBV18

cdr3_aa: CATSRVTGERDGELFF
cdr3_nt: TGTGCCACCAGCAGAGTGACAGGGGAGCGGGACGGGGAGCTGTTTTTT
d_call: .
clone_size: few
j_call: TRBJ2-2
v_call: TRBV15

cdr3_aa: CASSSLGGASTDTQYF
cdr3_nt: TGTGCCAGCAGTTCTCTCGGGGGGGCGAGCACAGATACGCAGTATTTT
d_call: TRBD2
clone_size: .
j_call: TRBJ2-3
v_call: TRBV28

cdr3_aa: CASSLSAPRTGTFSPLHF
cdr3_nt: TGTGCCAGCAGCTTAAGCGCCCCTCGGACAGGGACCTTCTCACCCCTCCACTTT
d_call: TRBD1
clone_size: .
j_call: TRBJ1-6
v_call: TRBV7-9

cdr3_aa: CASSLTLLAEVGNEQFF
cdr3_nt: TGCGCCAGCAGCTTGACCCTCCTAGCGGAAGTGGGCAATGAGCAGTTCTTC
d_call: TRBD2
clone_size: .
j_call: TRBJ2-1
v_call: TRBV5-1

cdr3_aa: CASSSQGFQPQHF
cdr3_nt: TGTGCCAGCAGCTCACAGGGTTTTCAGCCCCAGCATTTT
d_call: .
clone_size: .
j_call: TRBJ1-5
v_call: TRBV7-2

cdr3_aa: CASSLGGLRRPQFF
cdr3_nt: TGTGCCAGCAGCTTGGGGGGATTAAGGAGGCCGCAGTTCTTC
d_call: .
clone_size: .
j_call: TRBJ2-1
v_call: TRBV6-5

cdr3_aa: CASRGTGDSNEQFF
cdr3_nt: TGTGCCAGCAGGGGGACTGGAGATTCCAATGAGCAGTTCTTC
d_call: .
clone_size: .
j_call: TRBJ2-1
v_call: TRBV28

cdr3_aa: CASSSPGRGQNIQYF
cdr3_nt: TGCGCCAGCAGCTCCCCAGGCAGGGGCCAAAACATTCAGTACTTC
d_call: .
clone_size: .
j_call: TRBJ2-4
v_call: TRBV5-1

cdr3_aa: CASSLAAGLNYGYTF
cdr3_nt: TGTGCCAGCAGCTTGGCCGCGGGGCTGAACTATGGCTACACCTTC
d_call: .
clone_size: .
j_call: TRBJ1-2
v_call: TRBV5-8

cdr3_aa: CAWSFKGGDSLSGTGELFF
cdr3_nt: TGTGCCTGGAGTTTTAAAGGCGGGGACTCTCTATCGGGCACCGGGGAGCTGTTTTTT
d_call: .
clone_size: .
j_call: TRBJ2-2
v_call: TRBV30

cdr3_aa: CASSSPGQGNEKLFF
cdr3_nt: TGTGCCAGCAGTTCCCCGGGACAGGGTAATGAAAAACTGTTTTTT
d_call: TRBD1
clone_size: .
j_call: TRBJ1-4
v_call: TRBV28

cdr3_aa: CASSLMRESSPLHF
cdr3_nt: TGCGCCAGCAGCTTGATGAGGGAAAGTTCACCCCTCCACTTT
d_call: .
clone_size: .
j_call: TRBJ1-6
v_call: TRBV5-1

cdr3_aa: CASSWTGEEQYF
cdr3_nt: TGTGCCAGCAGCTGGACAGGGGAGGAGCAGTACTTC
d_call: TRBD1
clone_size: .
j_call: TRBJ2-7
v_call: TRBV5-6

cdr3_aa: CASRPGGRQETQYF
cdr3_nt: TGTGCCAGCAGGCCCGGGGGGCGCCAAGAGACCCAGTACTTC
d_call: .
clone_size: .
j_call: TRBJ2-5
v_call: TRBV11-2

cdr3_aa: CASGTRGQAWNTEAFF
cdr3_nt: TGTGCCAGCGGTACACGGGGACAGGCCTGGAACACTGAAGCTTTCTTT
d_call: TRBD1
clone_size: .
j_call: TRBJ1-1
v_call: TRBV28

cdr3_aa: CASSQGTLAGGETQYF
cdr3_nt: TGTGCCAGCAGCCAAGGAACCTTAGCGGGGGGAGAGACCCAGTACTTC
d_call: TRBD2
clone_size: once
j_call: TRBJ2-5
v_call: TRBV3-1/TRBV3-2

cdr3_aa: CASSLGPSGGRDTQYF
cdr3_nt: TGTGCCAGCAGCTTAGGCCCTAGCGGGGGCAGGGATACGCAGTATTTT
d_call: TRBD2
clone_size: .
j_call: TRBJ2-3
v_call: TRBV11-2

cdr3_aa: CASSSRDRGTNYGYTF
cdr3_nt: TGTGCCAGCAGCTCCCGGGACAGGGGAACTAACTATGGCTACACCTTC
d_call: TRBD1
clone_size: .
j_call: TRBJ1-2
v_call: TRBV7-2

cdr3_aa: CASSRERYGYTF
cdr3_nt: TGTGCCAGCAGCCGAGAACGCTATGGCTACACCTTC
d_call: .
clone_size: .
j_call: TRBJ1-2
v_call: TRBV13

cdr3_aa: CASSIRSGELFF
cdr3_nt: TGTGCCAGTAGTATTAGATCTGGGGAGCTGTTTTTT
d_call: .
clone_size: .
j_call: TRBJ2-2
v_call: TRBV19

cdr3_aa: CASSLDNNQPQHF
cdr3_nt: TGCGCCAGCAGCTTGGACAACAATCAGCCCCAGCATTTT
d_call: .
clone_size: .
j_call: TRBJ1-5
v_call: TRBV5-1

cdr3_aa: CASAQGQANYGYTF
cdr3_nt: TGTGCCAGCGCCCAGGGACAGGCGAACTATGGCTACACCTTC
d_call: TRBD1
clone_size: .
j_call: TRBJ1-2
v_call: TRBV10-3

cdr3_aa: CASSEGLGATEKLFF
cdr3_nt: TGTGCCAGCAGTGAAGGTCTGGGGGCAACCGAAAAACTGTTTTTT
d_call: .
clone_size: .
j_call: TRBJ1-4
v_call: TRBV6-1

cdr3_aa: CASSWRRGGTGNTIYF
cdr3_nt: TGTGCCAGCAGCTGGCGACGGGGGGGAACTGGAAACACCATATATTTT
d_call: .
clone_size: .
j_call: TRBJ1-3
v_call: TRBV7-9

cdr3_aa: CASSQSHSDGELFF
cdr3_nt: TGTGCCAGCAGCCAATCACATTCCGACGGGGAGCTGTTTTTT
d_call: .
clone_size: .
j_call: TRBJ2-2
v_call: TRBV16

cdr3_aa: CASSRTGGHYEQYF
cdr3_nt: TGCGCCAGCAGCAGGACAGGGGGACACTACGAGCAGTACTTC
d_call: TRBD1
clone_size: once
j_call: TRBJ2-7
v_call: TRBV5-1

cdr3_aa: CASRSTGTGYGYTF
cdr3_nt: TGTGCCAGCAGGTCAACCGGGACAGGGTATGGCTACACCTTC
d_call: TRBD1
clone_size: .
j_call: TRBJ1-2
v_call: TRBV6-5

cdr3_aa: CASSQVGSGNTIYF
cdr3_nt: TGCGCCAGCAGCCAGGTGGGCTCTGGAAACACCATATATTTT
d_call: .
clone_size: .
j_call: TRBJ1-3
v_call: TRBV5-1

cdr3_aa: CATSDPGELMEGYTF
cdr3_nt: TGTGCCACCAGTGATCCAGGGGAGTTGATGGAGGGCTACACCTTC
d_call: .
clone_size: .
j_call: TRBJ1-2
v_call: TRBV24-1

cdr3_aa: CASSQVMNTEAFF
cdr3_nt: TGTGCTAGCAGTCAGGTCATGAACACTGAAGCTTTCTTT
d_call: .
clone_size: .
j_call: TRBJ1-1
v_call: TRBV7-7

cdr3_aa: CASSLAPGYGNTIYF
cdr3_nt: TGTGCCAGCAGCTTGGCCCCCGGGTATGGAAACACCATATATTTT
d_call: .
clone_size: .
j_call: TRBJ1-3
v_call: TRBV5-4

cdr3_aa: CSVSQIGGVNTEAFF
cdr3_nt: TGCAGCGTTAGTCAAATAGGCGGCGTCAACACTGAAGCTTTCTTT
d_call: .
clone_size: .
j_call: TRBJ1-1
v_call: TRBV29-1

cdr3_aa: CASSSNPGLYGEETQYF
cdr3_nt: TGTGCCAGCAGTTCGAATCCGGGACTATATGGAGAAGAGACCCAGTACTTC
d_call: TRBD2
clone_size: .
j_call: TRBJ2-5
v_call: TRBV2

cdr3_aa: CASSGTPSGNQPQHF
cdr3_nt: TGTGCCAGCAGCGGGACTCCGTCGGGCAATCAGCCCCAGCATTTT
d_call: .
clone_size: few
j_call: TRBJ1-5
v_call: TRBV28

cdr3_aa: CASSLLAGTAYNSPLHF
cdr3_nt: TGTGCCAGCAGCTTATTGGCCGGGACAGCTTATAATTCACCCCTCCACTTT
d_call: TRBD1
clone_size: once
j_call: TRBJ1-6
v_call: TRBV7-9

cdr3_aa: CASSGGQGASDTQYF
cdr3_nt: TGTGCCAGCAGCGGAGGACAGGGGGCATCAGATACGCAGTATTTT
d_call: TRBD1
clone_size: .
j_call: TRBJ2-3
v_call: TRBV7-9

cdr3_aa: CASSLYQEQYF
cdr3_nt: TGTGCCAGCAGCTTATACCAGGAGCAGTACTTC
d_call: .
clone_size: once
j_call: TRBJ2-7
v_call: TRBV11-1

cdr3_aa: CASSTLGESYQETQYF
cdr3_nt: TGTGCCAGTAGTACATTAGGAGAGTCCTACCAAGAGACCCAGTACTTC
d_call: .
clone_size: .
j_call: TRBJ2-5
v_call: TRBV19

cdr3_aa: CASSQDVPRPGGVEKLFF
cdr3_nt: TGCGCCAGCAGCCAAGATGTCCCAAGGCCAGGGGGTGTTGAAAAACTGTTTTTT
d_call: TRBD1
clone_size: .
j_call: TRBJ1-4
v_call: TRBV4-1

cdr3_aa: CASSPGRSGGYNEQFF
cdr3_nt: TGCGCCAGCAGTCCGGGGAGGAGCGGGGGGTACAATGAGCAGTTCTTC
d_call: TRBD2
clone_size: .
j_call: TRBJ2-1
v_call: TRBV5-1

cdr3_aa: CASSQGVTGYEQYF
cdr3_nt: TGTGCCAGCAGCCAAGGGGTGACAGGGTACGAGCAGTACTTC
d_call: TRBD1
clone_size: .
j_call: TRBJ2-7
v_call: TRBV3-1/TRBV3-2

cdr3_aa: CASSPWDRVSSPLHF
cdr3_nt: TGTGCCAGCAGCCCCTGGGACAGGGTCTCCTCACCCCTCCACTTT
d_call: TRBD1
clone_size: once
j_call: TRBJ1-6
v_call: TRBV5-5

cdr3_aa: CAWREQGNSSPLHF
cdr3_nt: TGTGCCTGGAGGGAACAGGGTAACTCTTCACCCCTCCACTTT
d_call: .
clone_size: .
j_call: TRBJ1-6
v_call: TRBV30

cdr3_aa: CSASVQGAGANVLTF
cdr3_nt: TGCAGTGCTAGTGTACAGGGGGCTGGGGCCAACGTCCTGACTTTC
d_call: TRBD1
clone_size: .
j_call: TRBJ2-6
v_call: TRBV20-1